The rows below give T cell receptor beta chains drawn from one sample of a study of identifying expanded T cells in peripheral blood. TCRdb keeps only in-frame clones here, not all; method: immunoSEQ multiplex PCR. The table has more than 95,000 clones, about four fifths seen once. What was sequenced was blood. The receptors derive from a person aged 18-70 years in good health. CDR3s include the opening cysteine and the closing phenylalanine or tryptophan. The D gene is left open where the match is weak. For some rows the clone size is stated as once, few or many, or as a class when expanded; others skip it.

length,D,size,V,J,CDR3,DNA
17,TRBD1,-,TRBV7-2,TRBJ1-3,CASSAGTGRLKGNTIYF,TGTGCCAGCAGCGCAGGGACAGGGAGGCTGAAAGGAAACACCATATATTTT
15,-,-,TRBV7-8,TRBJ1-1,CASSLVQHMNTEAFF,TGTGCCAGCAGCTTGGTACAGCACATGAACACTGAAGCTTTCTTT
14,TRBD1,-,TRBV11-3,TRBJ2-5,CASSPRTGSETQYF,TGTGCCAGCAGCCCCCGGACAGGGTCGGAGACCCAGTACTTC
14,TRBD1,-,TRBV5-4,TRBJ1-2,CASSLDRGLYGYTF,TGTGCCAGCAGCTTGGACAGGGGACTCTATGGCTACACCTTC
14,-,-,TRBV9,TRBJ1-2,CASSPGGGQGGYTF,TGTGCCAGCAGCCCCGGGGGAGGGCAGGGTGGCTACACCTTC
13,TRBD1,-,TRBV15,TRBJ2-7,CATAGQGVGEQYF,TGTGCCACCGCCGGACAGGGGGTGGGCGAGCAGTACTTC
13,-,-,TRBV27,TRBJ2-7,CASKVLGRNEQYF,TGTGCCAGCAAAGTCCTCGGTCGTAACGAGCAGTACTTC
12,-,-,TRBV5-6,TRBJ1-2,CASSDKISGYTF,TGTGCCAGCAGTGATAAAATCTCGGGCTACACCTTC
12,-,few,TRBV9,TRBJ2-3,CASSKSTDTQYF,TGTGCCAGCAGCAAGAGCACAGATACGCAGTATTTT
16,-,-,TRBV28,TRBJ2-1,CASSSAALTPYNEQFF,TGTGCCAGCAGTTCCGCCGCGTTGACACCCTACAATGAGCAGTTCTTC
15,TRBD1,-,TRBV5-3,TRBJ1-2,CASSLRTGMDYGYTF,TGTGCCAGCAGCTTAAGGACAGGGATGGACTATGGCTACACCTTC
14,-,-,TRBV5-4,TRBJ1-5,CASSLGPPAGPQHF,TGTGCCAGCAGCCTGGGACCTCCAGCAGGGCCCCAGCATTTT
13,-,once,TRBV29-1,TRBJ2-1,CSVGRLSTNEQFF,TGCAGCGTCGGGCGCCTCTCTACCAATGAGCAGTTCTTC
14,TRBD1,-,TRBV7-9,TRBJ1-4,CASSWGQLGEKLFF,TGTGCCAGCAGCTGGGGACAGCTCGGTGAAAAACTGTTTTTT
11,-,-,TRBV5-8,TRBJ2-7,CASSLYREQYF,TGTGCCAGCAGCTTGTATCGCGAGCAGTACTTC
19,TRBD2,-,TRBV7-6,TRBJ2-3,CASSLNPPGGLAGTDTQYF,TGTGCCAGCAGCTTAAATCCCCCTGGAGGACTAGCGGGGACAGATACGCAGTATTTT
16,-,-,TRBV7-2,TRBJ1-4,CASSFWGQSANEKLFF,TGTGCCAGCAGCTTTTGGGGCCAATCAGCTAATGAAAAACTGTTTTTT
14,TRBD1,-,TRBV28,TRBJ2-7,CATNYPGQSYEQYF,TGTGCCACCAATTACCCGGGACAGTCATACGAGCAGTACTTC
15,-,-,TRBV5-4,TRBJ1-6,CASSQGGVSNSPLHF,TGTGCCAGCAGCCAAGGGGGGGTTTCCAATTCACCCCTCCACTTT
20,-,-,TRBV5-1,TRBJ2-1,CASSSAWIPGRRSSYNEQFF,TGCGCCAGCAGCTCGGCCTGGATCCCGGGGCGAAGGAGCTCCTACAATGAGCAGTTCTTC
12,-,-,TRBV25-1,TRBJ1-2,CASSDVYYGYTF,TGTGCCAGCAGTGACGTCTACTATGGCTACACCTTC
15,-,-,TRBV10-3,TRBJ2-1,CAISDANQTRNEQFF,TGTGCCATCAGCGACGCAAATCAGACTAGGAATGAGCAGTTCTTC
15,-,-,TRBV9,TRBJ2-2,CASSVETAPTGELFF,TGTGCCAGCAGCGTAGAAACAGCGCCCACCGGGGAGCTGTTTTTT
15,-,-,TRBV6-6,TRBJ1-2,CASSTSQRSIYGYTF,TGTGCCAGCAGTACCTCTCAAAGGTCCATCTATGGCTACACCTTC
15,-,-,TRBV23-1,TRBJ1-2,CASSPNRESNYGYTF,TGCGCCAGCAGTCCCAACAGGGAGTCTAACTATGGCTACACCTTC
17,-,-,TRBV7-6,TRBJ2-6,CASSLKVTTQGANVLTF,TGTGCCAGCAGCTTAAAGGTTACGACCCAGGGGGCCAACGTCCTGACTTTC
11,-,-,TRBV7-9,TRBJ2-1,CASSLLGEQFF,TGTGCCAGCAGCTTACTGGGCGAGCAGTTCTTC
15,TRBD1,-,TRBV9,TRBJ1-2,CASSASGQGAGGYTF,TGTGCCAGCAGCGCCTCGGGACAGGGGGCTGGGGGCTACACCTTC
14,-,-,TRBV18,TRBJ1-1,CASSPDGLNTEAFF,TGTGCCAGCTCACCGGACGGACTGAACACTGAAGCTTTCTTT
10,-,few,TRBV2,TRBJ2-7,CASSDATQYF,TGTGCCAGCAGTGACGCCACGCAGTACTTC
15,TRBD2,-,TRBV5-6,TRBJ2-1,CASSPGTSGANEQFF,TGTGCCAGCAGCCCCGGGACTAGCGGGGCCAATGAGCAGTTCTTC
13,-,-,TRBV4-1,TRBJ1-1,CASSQNLLGRAFF,TGCGCCAGCAGCCAAAACCTACTAGGGAGAGCTTTCTTT
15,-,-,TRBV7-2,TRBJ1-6,CASSPKGLTNSPLHF,TGTGCCAGCAGCCCAAAGGGACTGACAAATTCACCCCTCCACTTT
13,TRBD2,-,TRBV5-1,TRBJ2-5,CASSSGGGETQYF,TGCGCCAGCAGCTCGGGAGGGGGAGAGACCCAGTACTTC
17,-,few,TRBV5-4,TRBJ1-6,CASSPAADDLTNSPLHF,TGTGCCAGCAGCCCGGCCGCCGACGACTTAACCAATTCACCCCTCCACTTT
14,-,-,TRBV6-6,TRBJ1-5,CASSRGDRDQPQHF,TGTGCCAGCAGCAGAGGGGATCGGGATCAGCCCCAGCATTTT
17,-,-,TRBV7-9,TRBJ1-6,CASSLEDASSYNSPLHF,TGTGCCAGCAGCTTAGAGGACGCTAGCTCCTATAATTCACCCCTCCACTTT
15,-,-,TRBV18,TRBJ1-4,CASSDGAGANEKLFF,TGTGCCAGCTCAGACGGGGCAGGAGCTAATGAAAAACTGTTTTTT
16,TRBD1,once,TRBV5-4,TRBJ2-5,CASSVADRDYQETQYF,TGTGCCAGCAGCGTGGCGGACAGGGACTACCAAGAGACCCAGTACTTC
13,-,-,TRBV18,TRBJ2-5,CASSPAGQETQYF,TGTGCCAGCTCACCAGCAGGCCAAGAGACCCAGTACTTC
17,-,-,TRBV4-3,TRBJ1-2,CASSQDKALIPFYGYTF,TGCGCCAGCAGCCAAGACAAGGCCTTAATCCCGTTCTATGGCTACACCTTC
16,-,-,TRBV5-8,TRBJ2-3,CASSLSVGGSTDTQYF,TGTGCCAGCAGCTTGAGCGTCGGGGGTAGTACAGATACGCAGTATTTT
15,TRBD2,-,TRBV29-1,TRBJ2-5,CSVRTLAGTQETQYF,TGCAGCGTTCGAACCCTAGCGGGCACGCAAGAGACCCAGTACTTC